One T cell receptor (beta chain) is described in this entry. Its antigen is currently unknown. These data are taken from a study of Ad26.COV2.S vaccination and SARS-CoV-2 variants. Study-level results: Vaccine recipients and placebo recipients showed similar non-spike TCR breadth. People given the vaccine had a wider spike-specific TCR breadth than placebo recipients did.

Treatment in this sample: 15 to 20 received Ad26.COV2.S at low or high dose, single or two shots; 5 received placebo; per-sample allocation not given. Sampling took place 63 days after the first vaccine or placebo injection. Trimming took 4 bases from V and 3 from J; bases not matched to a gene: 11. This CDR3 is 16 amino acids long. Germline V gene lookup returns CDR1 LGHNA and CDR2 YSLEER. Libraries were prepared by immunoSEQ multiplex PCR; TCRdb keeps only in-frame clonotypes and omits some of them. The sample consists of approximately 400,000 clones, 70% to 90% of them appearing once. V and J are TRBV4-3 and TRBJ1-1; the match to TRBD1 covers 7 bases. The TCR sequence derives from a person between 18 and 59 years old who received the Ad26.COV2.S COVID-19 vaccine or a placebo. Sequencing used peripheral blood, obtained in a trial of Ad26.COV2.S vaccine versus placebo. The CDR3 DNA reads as TGCGCCAGCAGCCGGGGGAACAGGGGCGGATACACTGAAGCTTTCTTT. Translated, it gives CASSRGNRGGYTEAFF.